Following are 14 T cell receptor beta chains from one sample sequenced in a study of blood T cell repertoires in COVID-19 (dated by TCRdb to the early 2020s). The receptor library was made with the immunoSEQ multiplex PCR assay. TCRdb retrieved this table from immuneACCESS and kept in-frame rearrangements only. Not all clones are present; in checked studies, unresolved V genes account for under half, and no reason is known for the remainder. The sample has around 200,000 clones on record, around 85% of them singletons. The biggest ten clones account for over 2.5% of the sample. The sequenced sample consisted of peripheral blood. The receptors shown here come from a man in his fifties or sixties with acute or convalescent COVID-19.

This chain connects TRBV12-3 or TRBV12-4 to TRBJ1-3, with a weak D call TRBD1 (5 bases). CDR3 size: 13 residues. V was clipped by 8 bases and J by 3 bases, with 11 bases between them. The CDR3 here is CASPIQGGNTIYF. As DNA, the CDR3 is TGTGCCAGCCCAATTCAGGGTGGAAACACCATATATTTT.

The chain recombines TRBV6-5 with TRBJ2-2; 8 bases are shared with TRBD2. Unmatched junction bases numbered 10, after V lost 7 bases and J lost 6 bases. Germline CDR1 reads MNHEY; CDR2 reads SVGAGI. The CDR3 has 15 residues. CDR3 nucleotides: TGTGCCAGCACTCGACTAGCGAGAGCAGCCGGGGAGCTGTTTTTT. It translates to CASTRLARAAGELFF.

The chain is built from TRBV18 and TRBJ1-2; no clear D gene. The CDR3 covers 15 residues. CDR1 and CDR2 from the germline V gene are KGHSH and LQKENI. The V gene lost 10 bases and the J gene lost 5 bases, with 23 bases spanning the gap. CDR3 loop: CANSVVDTPGYGYTF. CDR3 in DNA: TGTGCCAACTCGGTCGTCGACACTCCCGGTTATGGCTACACCTTC.

The V call is TRBV10-3, the J call TRBJ2-7; D might be TRBD1 (6 bases). Trimming took off 6 bases at V and 5 bases at J, with 17 bases between the two ends. CDR3 length equals 14 residues. The germline CDR1 and CDR2 sequences are ENHRY and SYGVKD. The chain's CDR3 is CAISGTKRTNEQYF. The CDR3 DNA reads TGTGCCATCAGCGGGACAAAAAGGACCAACGAGCAGTACTTC.

This clone was counted only a few times. The CDR3: CASSHSDRGNTEAFF. The CDR3 region has the DNA TGCGCCAGCAGCCACTCGGACAGGGGGAACACTGAAGCTTTCTTT. V is TRBV4-1 and J is TRBJ1-1; the match to TRBD1 covers 9 bases. The V and J ends lost 3 bases and 1 base, in that order; junction bases with no gene match: 3. Germline values: CDR1 MGHRA, CDR2 YSYEKL. The CDR3 is made up of 15 amino acids.

This clone was seen only once. DNA of the CDR3: TGTGCCAGCAGCTTAGGCCGTGGGACAGGGTCCGCTAAAACCTTC. As protein: CASSLGRGTGSAKTF. This chain links TRBV13 with TRBJ1-2; 9 nucleotides match TRBD1. CDR3 length: 15 amino acids. V was clipped by 0 bases and J by 14 bases; unmatched bases: 13. The germline V gene has CDR1 PRHDT and CDR2 FYEKMQ (reference sequence).

The chain couples TRBV9 to TRBJ2-7, with D tentatively TRBD1 (6 bases). Germline V gene data show CDR1 as SGDLS and CDR2 as YYNGEE. CDR3 size: 13 residues. V lost 3 bases, J lost 4 bases, and 11 bases lay in between. The DNA for the CDR3 is TGTGCCAGCAGCGGGGGGCGGCTTTACGAGCAGTACTTC. This codes for CASSGGRLYEQYF.

This rearrangement joins TRBV27 to TRBJ2-7; 7 bases agree with TRBD2. From germline, CDR1 is MNHEY and CDR2 SMNVEV (reference sequence). The V segment lost 0 bases and the J segment 4 bases; nucleotides outside the gene matches: 3. The CDR3 extends over 14 amino acids. CDR3 coding DNA: TGTGCCAGCAGTTTATCCCGACTAGCTTACGAGCAGTACTTC. Its protein product is CASSLSRLAYEQYF.

The chain combines TRBV6-2 or TRBV6-3 with TRBJ1-1, with a tentative D call TRBD1 (6 bases). Trimming shortened V by 5 bases and J by 5 bases, and 9 bases separated the two germline ends. Looked up from germline, CDR1 is MNHEY and CDR2 is SVGEGT. CDR3 length: 12 amino acids. The CDR3 region has the DNA TGTGCCAGCAGTAGGGGGTGGACTGAAGCTTTCTTT. Its translation: CASSRGWTEAFF.

Only one count was recorded for this clone. J is TRBJ2-3 and V is TRBV5-1; 13 nucleotides agree with TRBD2. This CDR3 comprises 18 residues. Trimming at V came to 0 bases and at J to 5 bases, leaving 9 bases not matched to a gene. CDR1 SGHRS and CDR2 YFSETQ come from the germline V gene. The CDR3 sequence is CASSLVQTSGRAQDTQYF. In DNA, the CDR3 is TGCGCCAGCAGCTTGGTCCAAACTAGCGGGAGGGCCCAAGATACGCAGTATTTT.

This rearrangement joins TRBV3-1 (or the pseudogene TRBV3-2) to TRBJ2-5; the match to TRBD2 covers 9 bases. The V gene end was trimmed by 3 bases and the J gene end by 7 bases; junction bases not matched to a gene: 12. Germline-derived CDR1 and CDR2 are LGHDT and YNNKEL (reference sequence). CDR3 length: 16 residues. CDR3 loop: CASSHSLAGGYGTQYF. CDR3 in DNA: TGTGCCAGCAGCCACAGCCTCGCGGGGGGGTATGGGACCCAGTACTTC.

The CDR3 bases are TGTGCCAGCAGTTTTTCTAACACGGGCACCATATATTTT. Translating it yields CASSFSNTGTIYF. The V gene is TRBV12-3 or TRBV12-4, the J gene TRBJ1-3; no clear D gene. V was trimmed by 3 bases and J by 9 bases, leaving 12 bases between them. CDR3 length: 13 amino acids.

The chain carries TRBV15 and TRBJ2-7; 7 bases match TRBD2. This CDR3 spans 14 amino acids. Losses at the gene ends were 4 bases for V and 8 bases for J; bases not matched to a gene: 11. CDR1 is LNHNV, CDR2 YYDKDF, per germline (reference sequence). The CDR3 DNA reads TGTGCCACCAGCAAGCGGGGAGACACGGCGAAGCAGTACTTC. Translated: CATSKRGDTAKQYF.

V usage is TRBV12-3 or TRBV12-4 and J usage is TRBJ2-5; no firm D call. V lost 5 bases to trimming and J lost 3 bases, with 10 bases between them. The CDR3 contains 13 residues. DNA of the CDR3: TGTGCCAGCAGTAAAAACAGTGAAGAGACCCAGTACTTC. Translating gives CASSKNSEETQYF.